This TCR beta chain was recovered during a study of T cells after yellow fever vaccination. Findings and limits, study-wide: Among all clonotypes, a small share was observed in both CD4 and CD8 compartments.

TCRdb itself ran the 5' RACE reads through MiXCR, one entry per CDR3 protein. Altogether roughly 110,000 distinct CDR3 sequences are present, 8% to 9.5% being singletons, with the ten largest covering about 25%. The sample holds many counts of this clonotype. Its antigen is as yet unknown. Trimming stripped 1 base from V and 4 bases from J, with 2 bases between. The germline V gene has CDR1 LNHNV and CDR2 YYDKDF (reference sequence). This CDR3 has 12 amino acids. This receptor was taken from a man younger than 40 who received the YFV17D yellow fever vaccine. The sequencing used CD8+ T cells sorted from PBMCs, collected 45 days after the yellow fever booster vaccination. The chain is built from TRBV15 and TRBJ2-1; D is undetermined. The CDR3 sequence is CATSRVYNEQFF. CDR3 sequence (DNA): TGTGCCACCAGCAGAGTTTACAATGAGCAGTTCTTC.